The 27 T cell receptor beta chains listed next were all sequenced from one sample in a study of T cells in tuberculosis. Assay used: immunoSEQ multiplex PCR; TCRdb lists only in-frame clones, some missing. Among 30,000 to 45,000 clones listed, 94% were seen once. Sequencing was carried out using PBMCs. Receptors originate from a donor aged 10-30 years with latent tuberculosis or without tuberculosis infection. Some clones in this sample may be carry-over from other donors' samples.

V usage is TRBV6-4 and J usage is TRBJ1-6; possible D gene TRBD1, 6 bases. V was shortened by 5 bases and J by 8 bases, with 13 bases between the two germline ends. This CDR3 is 14 amino acids long. CDR1 is MRHNA, CDR2 SNTAGT, per germline. The CDR3 coding sequence is TGTGCCAGCAGTCCCAGGGGTAGTGATTCACCCCTCCACTTT. Translation: CASSPRGSDSPLHF.

V and J are TRBV6-1 and TRBJ2-2; 10 bases map to TRBD1. The CDR3 has 16 amino acids. Per germline, CDR1 MNHNS and CDR2 SASEGT. V gave up 4 bases and J gave up 7 bases; unmatched junction bases: 9. CDR3: CASSGGQGYPGGELFF. Written as DNA, the CDR3 is TGTGCCAGCAGTGGGGGACAGGGGTATCCGGGCGGGGAGCTGTTTTTT.

The chain has TRBV19 and TRBJ1-5; D might be TRBD1 (6 bases). V was cut by 5 bases and J by 4 bases, with 15 bases left in between. CDR3 size: 15 residues. The germline V gene has CDR1 LNHDA and CDR2 SQIVND (reference sequence). This chain's CDR3 is CASSFSGGLNQPQHF. As DNA, the CDR3 is TGTGCCAGTAGTTTTTCCGGGGGGCTGAATCAGCCCCAGCATTTT.

The chain uses TRBV6-5 and TRBJ2-5; D is perhaps TRBD2 (6 bases). This CDR3 region has 13 residues. V lost 7 bases to trimming and J lost 5 bases, with 14 bases between them. Germline values: CDR1 MNHEY, CDR2 SVGAGI. CDR3 nucleotide sequence: TGTGCCAGCAACCGGGGGACGGGGGAGACCCAGTACTTC. Translating gives CASNRGTGETQYF.

This clone was found once. The gene calls are TRBV6-5 and TRBJ2-7, with unresolved D. From germline, CDR1 is MNHEY and CDR2 SVGAGI. V was cut by 6 bases and J by 0 bases, with 12 bases left in between. The CDR3 is made up of 14 amino acids. CDR3 region: CASRWSDSSYEQYF. DNA of the CDR3: TGTGCCAGCAGGTGGAGTGATAGCTCCTACGAGCAGTACTTC.

The genes are TRBV4-3 and TRBJ2-3, with 8 bases fitting TRBD2. Germline CDR1 reads LGHNA; CDR2 reads YSLEER. The CDR3 totals 16 residues. The V and J ends lost 3 bases and 5 bases, in that order; junction bases with no gene match: 10. CDR3 sequence: CASSQRAGGALDTQYF. CDR3 DNA: TGCGCCAGCAGCCAGCGGGCCGGGGGGGCCTTAGATACGCAGTATTTT.

The J gene is TRBJ2-1, the V gene TRBV6-1; 12 bases are a match to TRBD2. V lost 6 bases and J lost 8; bases outside the gene matches: 8. The CDR3 spans 15 residues. The germline V gene encodes CDR1 MNHNS and CDR2 SASEGT. CDR3 in DNA: TGTGCCAGCAGACTACTAGCGGGGGGACGAGATGAGCAGTTCTTC. Translating it yields CASRLLAGGRDEQFF.

The J gene is TRBJ2-5, the V gene TRBV4-3, with a possible D match to TRBD1 (6 bases). V shed 4 bases and J shed 2 bases, with 11 bases lying between them. The CDR3 length is 14 residues. CDR1 LGHNA and CDR2 YSLEER come from the germline V gene. The CDR3 sequence is CASSPGQLQETQYF. CDR3 DNA sequence: TGCGCCAGCAGCCCAGGACAGTTACAAGAGACCCAGTACTTC.

V usage is TRBV5-1 and J usage is TRBJ2-3; D is possibly TRBD2 (6 bases). The CDR3 extends over 14 amino acids. Trimming left V 6 bases short and J 5 bases short, with 16 bases between. Germline lookup yields CDR1 SGHRS and CDR2 YFSETQ. The CDR3 loop reads CASIPQVGGDTQYF. CDR3 nucleotide sequence: TGCGCCAGCATCCCCCAGGTGGGAGGAGATACGCAGTATTTT.

The rearrangement uses TRBV11-2 and TRBJ2-7; the match to TRBD1 covers 8 bases. The CDR3 is made up of 14 amino acids. V was clipped by 3 bases and J by 3 bases; unmatched bases: 4. Germline lookup yields CDR1 SGHAT and CDR2 FQNNGV. The CDR3 DNA follows: TGTGCCAGCAGCTTTCCGGGACAGGACTACGAGCAGTACTTC. Encoded protein: CASSFPGQDYEQYF.

This clone appeared a few times. This chain links TRBV5-5 with TRBJ2-5; 11 nucleotides align to TRBD2. The CDR3 length is 14 residues. V lost 3 bases to trimming and J lost 3 bases; unmatched junction nucleotides: 1. Germline assignment: CDR1 SGHKS and CDR2 YYEKEE (reference sequence). The CDR3 coding sequence is TGTGCCAGCAGCTCGGGACTAGCGGAAGAGACCCAGTACTTC. This encodes CASSSGLAEETQYF.

Regarding this clone: The junction does not match germline at one end; this may be a read error. J is TRBJ2-5 and V is TRBV5-4; tentative D call: TRBD2 (5 bases). From germline, CDR1 is SGHNT and CDR2 YYREEE (reference sequence). This CDR3 region has 16 residues. As DNA, the CDR3 is TGTGCCAGTAGCTTCATTGGTGGAGGCGATCTAGAGACCCAGTACTTC. Translating it yields CASSFIGGGDLETQYF.

The chain is built from TRBV7-2 and TRBJ1-2; TRBD1 matches 9 bases. Trimming at V came to 2 bases and at J to 4 bases, leaving 8 bases not matched to a gene. The CDR3 covers 16 residues. Germline V CDR1 and CDR2: SGHTA, FQGNSA. The CDR3 DNA sequence: TGTGCCAGCAGCTTACCCCAGACAGGGGGAAGCTATGGCTACACCTTC. The encoded protein is CASSLPQTGGSYGYTF.

The V call is TRBV5-1, the J call TRBJ2-3, with D uncertain. In germline, CDR1 is SGHRS, CDR2 YFSETQ. This CDR3 comprises 12 residues. Trimming removed 2 bases at V and 2 bases at J, with 3 bases between. The CDR3 region is CASSFSTDTQYF. The CDR3 DNA follows: TGCGCCAGCAGCTTCTCCACAGATACGCAGTATTTT.

This rearrangement joins TRBV30 to TRBJ1-2; TRBD1 might be the D (6 bases). The CDR3 extends over 14 amino acids. Germline V CDR1 and CDR2: GTSNPN, SVGIG (reference sequence). Trimming left V 3 bases short and J 1 base short, with 12 bases between. This chain's CDR3 is CAWRGLQGNYGYTF. The CDR3 DNA sequence: TGTGCCTGGAGGGGGTTACAGGGTAACTATGGCTACACCTTC.

The chain joins TRBV7-2 to TRBJ2-1, with TRBD1 as a possible D gene (6 bases). The CDR3 totals 15 residues. Germline V lookup: CDR1 SGHTA, CDR2 FQGNSA. Trimming shortened V by 1 base and J by 4 bases, and 11 bases separated the two germline ends. The CDR3 coding sequence is TGTGCCAGCAGCTTAGACAGGGACGTGTACAATGAGCAGTTCTTC. Translation gives CASSLDRDVYNEQFF.

Worth noting for this clone: One end of the junction fails to match germline, which may point to a read error. The chain carries TRBV7-2 and TRBJ1-2; D gene ambiguous. The CDR3 loop spans 12 amino acids. CDR1 is SGHTA, CDR2 FQGNSA, per germline. Here the CDR3 reads CASILLGWGYTF. The CDR3 DNA reads as TGTGCCAGCATCTTACTCGGGTGGGGCTACACCTTC.

This chain uses TRBV19 with TRBJ2-1; 10 nucleotides align to TRBD2. The germline gives CDR1 LNHDA, CDR2 SQIVND (reference sequence). V trimming: 5 bases; J trimming: 4 bases; junction bases outside the gene matches: 5. This CDR3 is 15 amino acids long. The CDR3 here is CASSASGGAYNEQFF. CDR3 nucleotide sequence: TGTGCCAGTAGTGCTAGCGGGGGCGCTTACAATGAGCAGTTCTTC.

The rearrangement uses TRBV6-5 and TRBJ2-3; possible D gene TRBD1, 5 bases. V lost 3 bases and J lost 5, with 15 bases in between. Germline V gene data show CDR1 as MNHEY and CDR2 as SVGAGI. This CDR3 has 15 residues. The CDR3 nucleotides read TGTGCCAGCAGTTATCAGAGGACACGTCGAGATACGCAGTATTTT. Its translation is CASSYQRTRRDTQYF.

This clone is categorized as medium-sized. The chain recombines TRBV15 with TRBJ2-7; the D gene is possibly TRBD2 (6 bases). The CDR3 consists of 13 residues. Germline V CDR1 and CDR2: LNHNV, YYDKDF (reference sequence). The CDR3 bases are TGTGTCGCGAGCCAGGCCGGGGGTAACGAGCAGTACGTC. Protein: CVASQAGGNEQYV.

The chain has TRBV10-3 and TRBJ2-1, with TRBD2 matching over 9 bases. Germline V gives CDR1 ENHRY, CDR2 SYGVKD. The CDR3 contains 17 residues. Trimming took 0 bases from V and 2 from J; bases not matched to a gene: 5. DNA for the CDR3: TGTGCCATCAGTGAGTCGATGGCGGGGGGGCCCTACAATGAGCAGTTCTTC. As protein: CAISESMAGGPYNEQFF.

V and J are TRBV9 and TRBJ2-1, with TRBD2 matching over 12 bases. In germline, CDR1 is SGDLS, CDR2 YYNGEE. Trimming cost V 4 bases and J 3 bases; bases outside gene matches: 5. The CDR3 sequence is 16 residues long. CDR3 in amino acids: CASSTGTSGLYNEQFF. The CDR3 DNA reads as TGTGCCAGCAGCACCGGGACTAGCGGGCTCTACAATGAGCAGTTCTTC.

CDR3 sequence (DNA): TGTGCCAGCAGCTTACAAGGGGATGGCTACACCTTC. Amino acids: CASSLQGDGYTF. The chain recombines TRBV7-9 with TRBJ1-2; tentatively, D is TRBD1 (5 bases). CDR3 length: 12 residues. Trimming stripped 2 bases from V and 6 bases from J, with 7 bases between. Germline values: CDR1 SEHNR, CDR2 FQNEAQ (reference sequence).

This clone came up a few times. The chain employs TRBV19 and TRBJ1-2, with D tentatively TRBD1 (6 bases). The germline V and J ends were trimmed by 10 bases and 3 bases, with 15 bases remaining between them. The CDR3 consists of 13 residues. From germline, CDR1 is LNHDA and CDR2 SQIVND (reference sequence). CDR3 loop: CAINDRHDYGYTF. CDR3 bases: TGTGCCATTAACGACAGGCACGACTATGGCTACACCTTC.

The rearrangement joins TRBV4-1 to TRBJ1-3, with D possibly matching TRBD1 (6 bases). The CDR3 consists of 14 residues. CDR1 is MGHRA and CDR2 is YSYEKL in the germline V gene. The V end was cut by 0 bases, the J end by 7 bases, with 10 bases between. The CDR3 DNA reads TGCGCCAGCAGCCAAGATCGGGGGGCGAACACCATATATTTT. Translation: CASSQDRGANTIYF.

This chain connects TRBV6-1 to TRBJ2-1; D may be TRBD1 (6 bases). This CDR3 is 12 amino acids long. V was clipped by 9 bases and J by 9 bases, with 15 bases between them. Germline V gives CDR1 MNHNS, CDR2 SASEGT. Here the CDR3 DNA reads TGTGCCAGTTACTCAGGGGTCTTTGAGCAGTTCTTC. Protein: CASYSGVFEQFF.

The sample holds a few counts of this clone. The chain employs TRBV19 and TRBJ1-1; no clear D. The CDR3 consists of 18 residues. CDR1 is LNHDA, CDR2 SQIVND, per germline (reference sequence). Trimming shortened V by 3 bases and J by 0 bases, and 20 bases separated the two germline ends. The DNA for the CDR3 is TGTGCCAGTAGTATCTATTCATCGGGGAGCACACTGAACACTGAAGCTTTCTTT. Translating gives CASSIYSSGSTLNTEAFF.